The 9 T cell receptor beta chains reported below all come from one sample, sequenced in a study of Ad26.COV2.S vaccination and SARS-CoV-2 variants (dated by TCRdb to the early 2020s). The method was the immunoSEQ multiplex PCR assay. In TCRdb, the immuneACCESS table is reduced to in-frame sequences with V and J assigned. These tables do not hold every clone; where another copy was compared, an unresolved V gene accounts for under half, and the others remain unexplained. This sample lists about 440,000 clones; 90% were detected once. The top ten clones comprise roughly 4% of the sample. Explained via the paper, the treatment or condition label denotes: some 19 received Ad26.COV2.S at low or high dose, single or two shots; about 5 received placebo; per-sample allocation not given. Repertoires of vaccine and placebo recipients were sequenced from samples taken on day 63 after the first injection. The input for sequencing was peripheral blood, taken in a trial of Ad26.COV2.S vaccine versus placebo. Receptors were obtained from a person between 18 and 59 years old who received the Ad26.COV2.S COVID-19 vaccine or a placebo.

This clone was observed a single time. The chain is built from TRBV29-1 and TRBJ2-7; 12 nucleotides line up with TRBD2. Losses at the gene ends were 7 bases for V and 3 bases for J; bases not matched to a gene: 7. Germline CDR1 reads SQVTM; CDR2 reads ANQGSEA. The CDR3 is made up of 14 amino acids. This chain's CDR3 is CSATSGRSNYEQYF. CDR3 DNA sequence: TGCAGCGCCACTAGCGGGAGGTCAAACTACGAGCAGTACTTC.

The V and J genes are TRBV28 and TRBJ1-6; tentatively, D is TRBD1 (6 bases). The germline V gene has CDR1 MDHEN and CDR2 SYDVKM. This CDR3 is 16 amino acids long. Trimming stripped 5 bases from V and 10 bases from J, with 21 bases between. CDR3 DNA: TGTGCCAGCAGTCCACACTCCAGTGGACAGAAATCACCCCTCCACTTT. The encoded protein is CASSPHSSGQKSPLHF.

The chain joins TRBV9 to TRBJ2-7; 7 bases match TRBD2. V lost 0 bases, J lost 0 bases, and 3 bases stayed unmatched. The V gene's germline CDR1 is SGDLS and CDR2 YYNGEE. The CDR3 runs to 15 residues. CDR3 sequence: CASSVGGSRSYEQYF. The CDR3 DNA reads TGTGCCAGCAGCGTAGGCGGGAGCCGCTCCTACGAGCAGTACTTC.

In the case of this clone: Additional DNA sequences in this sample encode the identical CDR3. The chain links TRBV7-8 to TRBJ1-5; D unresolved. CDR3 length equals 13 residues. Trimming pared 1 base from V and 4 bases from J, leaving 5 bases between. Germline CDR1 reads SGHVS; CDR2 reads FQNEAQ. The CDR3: CASSLDRNQPQHF. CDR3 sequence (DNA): TGTGCCAGCAGCTTAGACAGAAATCAGCCCCAGCATTTT.

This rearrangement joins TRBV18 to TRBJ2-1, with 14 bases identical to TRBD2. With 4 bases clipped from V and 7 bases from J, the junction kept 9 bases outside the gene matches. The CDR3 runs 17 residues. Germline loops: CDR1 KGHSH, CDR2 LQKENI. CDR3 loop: CASSLRSGTSGSNEQFF. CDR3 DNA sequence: TGTGCCAGCTCACTCAGATCCGGGACTAGCGGGAGTAATGAGCAGTTCTTC. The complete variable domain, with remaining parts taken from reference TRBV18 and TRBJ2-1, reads NAGVMQNPRHLVRRRGQEARLRCSPMKGHSHVYWYRQLPEEGLKFMVYLQKENIIDESGMPKERFSAEFPKEGPSILRIQQVVRGDSAAYFCASSLRSGTSGSNEQFFGPGTRLTVL.

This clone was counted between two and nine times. This CDR3 reads CASSMTGEQFF. The CDR3 nucleotides are TGCGCCAGCAGCATGACGGGGGAGCAGTTCTTC. The rearrangement joins TRBV5-1 to TRBJ2-1, with D possibly being TRBD2 (5 bases). Germline V gene sequence: CDR1 SGHRS, CDR2 YFSETQ. The CDR3 covers 11 residues. V lost 4 bases and J lost 10, with 9 bases in between.

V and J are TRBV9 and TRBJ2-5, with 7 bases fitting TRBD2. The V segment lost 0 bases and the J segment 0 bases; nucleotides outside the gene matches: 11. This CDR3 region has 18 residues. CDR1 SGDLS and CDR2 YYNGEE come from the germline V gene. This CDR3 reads CASSVATPGLADQETQYF. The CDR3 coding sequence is TGTGCCAGCAGCGTAGCTACCCCAGGTCTAGCGGACCAAGAGACCCAGTACTTC.

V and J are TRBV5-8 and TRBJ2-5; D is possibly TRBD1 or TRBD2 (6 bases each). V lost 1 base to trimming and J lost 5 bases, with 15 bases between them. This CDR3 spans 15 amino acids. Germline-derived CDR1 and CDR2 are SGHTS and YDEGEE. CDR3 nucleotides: TGTGCCAGCAGCTTGAGTGTCGGGGGCCGGGAGACCCAGTACTTC. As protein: CASSLSVGGRETQYF.

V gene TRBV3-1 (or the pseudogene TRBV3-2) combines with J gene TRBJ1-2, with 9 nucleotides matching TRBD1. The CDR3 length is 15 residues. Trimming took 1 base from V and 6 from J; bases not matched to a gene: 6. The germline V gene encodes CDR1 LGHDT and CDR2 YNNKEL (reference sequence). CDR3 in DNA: TGTGCCAGCAGCCAAGTTCACAGGGGGCATCATGGCTACACCTTC. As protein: CASSQVHRGHHGYTF.